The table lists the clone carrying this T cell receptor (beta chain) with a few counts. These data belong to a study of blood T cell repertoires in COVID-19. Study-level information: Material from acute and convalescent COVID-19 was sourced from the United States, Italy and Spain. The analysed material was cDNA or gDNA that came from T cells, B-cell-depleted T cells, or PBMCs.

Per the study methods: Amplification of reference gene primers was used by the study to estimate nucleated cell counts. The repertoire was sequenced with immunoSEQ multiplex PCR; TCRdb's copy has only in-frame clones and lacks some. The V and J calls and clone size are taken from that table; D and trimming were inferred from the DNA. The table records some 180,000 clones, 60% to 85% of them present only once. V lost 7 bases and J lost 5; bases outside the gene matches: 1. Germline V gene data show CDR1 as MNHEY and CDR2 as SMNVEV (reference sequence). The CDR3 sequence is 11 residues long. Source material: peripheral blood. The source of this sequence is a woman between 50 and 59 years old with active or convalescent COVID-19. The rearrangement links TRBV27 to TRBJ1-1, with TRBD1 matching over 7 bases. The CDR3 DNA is TGTGCCAGCAAGGGGGCGACTGAAGCTTTCTTT. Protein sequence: CASKGATEAFF.